This TCR beta chain was obtained from a study of cytomegalovirus exposure and HLA in healthy donors. The overall study: Earlier, roughly 180 million T cells were analyzed, and some 120 million unique TCR beta sequences were found among them.

This clone was observed a handful of times. The target antigen is unknown. General study points: Upon later analysis, HLA-associated TCR beta chains proved more clonally expanded than other, equally common chains. Being indistinguishable, some V segments were excluded, TRBV6-2 and TRBV6-3 among them.

Amplification used 60 Vbeta primers and 13 Jbeta primers. Measured with immunoSEQ multiplex PCR; TCRdb has only the in-frame clones, and not every one. This sample carries 120,000 to 150,000 clones, approximately 67% of them seen once, and the ten largest clones take approximately 6.5%. Germline values: CDR1 MNHNS, CDR2 SASEGT. CDR3 length equals 14 residues. V lost 5 bases, J lost 4 bases, and 5 bases stayed unmatched. Donors were nominally healthy when sampled, though unrecorded immune exposures were likely. The specimen sequenced was PBMCs. The receptor was derived from a woman aged 60-75 years in good health and CMV-seronegative. The genes are TRBV6-1 and TRBJ1-1; 9 bases are a match to TRBD1. The CDR3 spells CASSSGTGITEAFF. CDR3 bases: TGTGCCAGCAGTTCAGGGACAGGGATCACTGAAGCTTTCTTT.